A single T cell receptor beta chain is shown here with its context. The antigen remains unidentified. These data come from a study of CD4 T cells in relation to SARS-CoV-2 and coronaviruses. Study-level points and caveats: Monoreactive clones expanded significantly more to SARS-CoV-2 than crossreactive clones did.

Before the COVID-19 pandemic, during about 2011-2019, CD4+ T cells were taken from unexposed donors. After ten to eleven days of culture, CD4+ T cells were isolated. As cell numbers allowed, unexposed-donor CD4+ T cells faced SARS-CoV-2 S/N and four cold-coronavirus spikes. The table came from immunoSEQ multiplex PCR; TCRdb's copy has only in-frame clones and leaves some out. Among tens of thousands of clones listed, about two thirds were seen once. Sequencing used CD4+ T cells from PBMCs, cultured in vitro. The sequence came from a human donor in good health.

This chain's CDR3 is CASSQAGGQFF. CDR3 DNA sequence: TGTGCCAGCAGCCAAGCGGGAGGGCAGTTCTTC. This chain uses TRBV3-1 (or the pseudogene TRBV3-2) with TRBJ2-1; 7 nucleotides match TRBD2. Germline V gene data show CDR1 as LGHDT and CDR2 as YNNKEL (reference sequence). The V gene end was trimmed by 1 base and the J gene end by 12 bases; junction bases not matched to a gene: 0. CDR3 size: 11 residues.